These T cell receptor beta chains were read from a single sample in a study of STAT5B mutations in CD4+ large granular lymphocyte leukemia. Some clones are missing from TCRdb's copy, which holds only in-frame ones; the method was immunoSEQ multiplex PCR. The table records roughly 30,000 clones, about 85% of them present only once. Sequenced material: CD4+ T cells from blood buffy coats. Source of these receptors: a human donor in good health. The CDR3 runs from the conserved cysteine through the conserved F or W. Each record gives: V gene, D gene, J gene, clone size, CDR3 DNA, CDR3 protein. The D gene is left open where the match is weak. Part of the rows lack a size; the others show once, few, many or a class for expanded clones.

V: TRBV28
D: -
J: TRBJ2-7
size: few
DNA: TGTGCCAGCAGTGACTTCCGTGGCATCTCCTACGAGCAGTACTTC
CDR3: CASSDFRGISYEQYF

V: TRBV28
D: -
J: TRBJ1-4
size: -
DNA: TGTGCCAGCAGTTTATCGGGGGACACTAATGAAAAACTGTTTTTT
CDR3: CASSLSGDTNEKLFF

V: TRBV7-9
D: -
J: TRBJ2-3
size: -
DNA: TGTGCCAGCGGTTGGGGAATCGGGAGCTCAGATACGCAGTATTTT
CDR3: CASGWGIGSSDTQYF

V: TRBV18
D: -
J: TRBJ1-3
size: -
DNA: TGTGCCAGCTCAGACATGGCAAACTCTGGAAACACCATATATTTT
CDR3: CASSDMANSGNTIYF

V: TRBV5-1
D: -
J: TRBJ1-3
size: -
DNA: TGCGCCAGCAGCGATGGGACTCTAGGAAACACCATATATTTT
CDR3: CASSDGTLGNTIYF

V: TRBV4-3
D: -
J: TRBJ1-5
size: -
DNA: TGCGCCAGCAGCCAAGACAGGGGTAGCAATCAGCCCCAGCATTTT
CDR3: CASSQDRGSNQPQHF

V: TRBV7-9
D: -
J: TRBJ2-1
size: -
DNA: TGTGCCAGCAGCTTAGCCCCCCGACAGGGAGGTGAGCAGTTCTTC
CDR3: CASSLAPRQGGEQFF

V: TRBV6-4
D: -
J: TRBJ2-7
size: -
DNA: TGTGCCAGCAGTGACTCGATGCGTCTTGAGCAGTACTTC
CDR3: CASSDSMRLEQYF

V: TRBV19
D: -
J: TRBJ2-7
size: -
DNA: TGTGCCAGTAGTCGGGGACTTTCCTACGAGCAGTACTTC
CDR3: CASSRGLSYEQYF

V: TRBV2
D: TRBD2
J: TRBJ2-3
size: -
DNA: TGTGCCAGCAGTGGGACTAGCGGTGGTCGGGGGACGCAGTATTTT
CDR3: CASSGTSGGRGTQYF

V: TRBV4-2
D: -
J: TRBJ2-5
size: -
DNA: TGTGCCAGCAGCCAAGATGTGTGGCAGAGGGGTGGGGAGACCCAGTACTTC
CDR3: CASSQDVWQRGGETQYF

V: TRBV5-4
D: TRBD2
J: TRBJ2-5
size: -
DNA: TGTGCCAGCAGCGGGGGACTAGCGGAAAAAGAGACCCAGTACTTC
CDR3: CASSGGLAEKETQYF

V: TRBV4-2
D: TRBD2
J: TRBJ2-2
size: -
DNA: TGTGCCAGCAGCCAAGAAGTAGCGGGAGGGCCGGGCACCGGGGAGCTGTTTTTT
CDR3: CASSQEVAGGPGTGELFF

V: TRBV28
D: -
J: TRBJ1-5
size: -
DNA: TGTGCCATAAGACAGGCGTTGAATCAGCCCCAGCATTTT
CDR3: CAIRQALNQPQHF

V: TRBV6-1
D: -
J: TRBJ1-4
size: -
DNA: TGTGCCAGCGGAGGGGTGGATGAAAAACTGTTTTTT
CDR3: CASGGVDEKLFF

V: TRBV6-1
D: -
J: TRBJ1-2
size: -
DNA: TGTGCCAGCAGTGAAGCGCTGCAGGGGAGCTATGGCTACACCTTC
CDR3: CASSEALQGSYGYTF

V: TRBV28
D: TRBD1
J: TRBJ2-7
size: -
DNA: TGTGCCAGCAGCCAGACAGGGACACTCTACGAGCAGTACTTC
CDR3: CASSQTGTLYEQYF

V: TRBV10-3
D: -
J: TRBJ1-1
size: -
DNA: TGTGCCTCCTCCGGGGGGAGAACTGAAGCTTTCTTT
CDR3: CASSGGRTEAFF

V: TRBV10-3
D: -
J: TRBJ1-5
size: -
DNA: TGTGCCATCAGGGAGGACGCAGGGAAGCAGCCCCAGCATTTT
CDR3: CAIREDAGKQPQHF

V: TRBV19
D: -
J: TRBJ1-6
size: -
DNA: TGTGCCACCCGCGGTGGAGCGAATTCACCCCTCCACTTT
CDR3: CATRGGANSPLHF

V: TRBV5-5
D: TRBD1
J: TRBJ1-2
size: -
DNA: TGTGCCAGCAGCCCTACAGGGGGCGCTGGCTACACCTTC
CDR3: CASSPTGGAGYTF

V: TRBV9
D: TRBD2
J: TRBJ2-7
size: -
DNA: TGTGCCAGCAGCGTAGATGCTAGCGGGAGAATCTACGAGCAGTACTTC
CDR3: CASSVDASGRIYEQYF

V: TRBV7-2
D: TRBD1
J: TRBJ1-3
size: -
DNA: TGTGCCAGCAGCTCCCGGGACAGGGAGGACACCATATATTTT
CDR3: CASSSRDREDTIYF

V: TRBV6-5
D: -
J: TRBJ2-1
size: -
DNA: TGTGCCAGCAATAGGGGGGTTGAGCAGTTCTTC
CDR3: CASNRGVEQFF

V: TRBV5-8
D: -
J: TRBJ2-3
size: -
DNA: TGTGCCAGCAGCCGGGCCGGATCGGGGACAGATACGCAGTATTTT
CDR3: CASSRAGSGTDTQYF

V: TRBV5-6
D: -
J: TRBJ1-2
size: -
DNA: TGTGCCAGCAGCTTGGCTCCGTCGGATCCGATACAGGGCGGCTACACCTTC
CDR3: CASSLAPSDPIQGGYTF

V: TRBV6-1
D: -
J: TRBJ1-5
size: -
DNA: TGTGCCAGCAGTGAATACGGGGACCAGCCCCAGCATTTT
CDR3: CASSEYGDQPQHF

V: TRBV5-3
D: TRBD2
J: TRBJ2-7
size: -
DNA: TGTGCCAGAAGCCCGAACTTCAGTCTGGGACTAGCGGGAGAGTACGAGCAGTACTTC
CDR3: CARSPNFSLGLAGEYEQYF

V: TRBV7-8
D: -
J: TRBJ1-6
size: once
DNA: TGTGCCAGCAGCTTATTGCGCAATAATTCACCCCTCCACTTT
CDR3: CASSLLRNNSPLHF

V: TRBV6-1
D: TRBD1
J: TRBJ1-1
size: -
DNA: TGTGCCAGCCTTGACAGGGGGTGGCACACTGAAGCTTTCTTT
CDR3: CASLDRGWHTEAFF

V: TRBV5-6
D: TRBD1
J: TRBJ1-4
size: -
DNA: TGTGCCAGCAGCTGGGACAGGGGTGAAAAACTGTTTTTT
CDR3: CASSWDRGEKLFF

V: TRBV6-1
D: TRBD1
J: TRBJ2-7
size: -
DNA: TGTGCCAGCAGTGAACGGGGGACAGGATTCTCCTACGAGCAGTACTTC
CDR3: CASSERGTGFSYEQYF

V: TRBV5-1
D: -
J: TRBJ2-7
size: -
DNA: TGCGCCAGCAGCTTCCGAGCGGCTCGGGACTACGAGCAGTACTTC
CDR3: CASSFRAARDYEQYF

V: TRBV4-1
D: -
J: TRBJ2-3
size: -
DNA: TGCGCCAGCAGCCGGGGGGCTGGGGGGGGCACAGATACGCAGTATTTT
CDR3: CASSRGAGGGTDTQYF

V: TRBV18
D: TRBD1
J: TRBJ2-7
size: -
DNA: TGTGCCAGCTCACCCCTTACCGACAGGGGCAACGAGCAGTACTTC
CDR3: CASSPLTDRGNEQYF

V: TRBV5-4
D: TRBD2
J: TRBJ2-7
size: -
DNA: TGTGCCAGCAGCCCCGGGACTAGCGTCTACGAGCAGTACTTC
CDR3: CASSPGTSVYEQYF

V: TRBV2
D: TRBD2
J: TRBJ2-1
size: -
DNA: TGTGCCAGCAGCCTTCTGGGCGGGAGGGCCTACAATGAGCAGTTCTTC
CDR3: CASSLLGGRAYNEQFF

V: TRBV5-4
D: -
J: TRBJ1-3
size: few
DNA: TGTGCCAGCAGCTTGGGCAGGGAGTTCGGAAACACCATATATTTT
CDR3: CASSLGREFGNTIYF

V: TRBV5-1
D: -
J: TRBJ1-1
size: -
DNA: TGCGCCAGCAGCTTGTTTGGAGGAGGAAGTGAAACTGAAGCTTTCTTT
CDR3: CASSLFGGGSETEAFF

V: TRBV27
D: -
J: TRBJ1-2
size: -
DNA: TGTGCCAGCAGGGGTGGGACGGCCCTCGGAGGCTACACCTTC
CDR3: CASRGGTALGGYTF

V: TRBV2
D: TRBD2
J: TRBJ2-3
size: once
DNA: TGTGCCAGCAGCTCAACTAGCGGGAGTGTAGATACGCAGTATTTT
CDR3: CASSSTSGSVDTQYF

V: TRBV5-1
D: -
J: TRBJ2-7
size: -
DNA: TGCGCCAGCAGCTCACCTGACAGATTCTACGAGCAGTACTTC
CDR3: CASSSPDRFYEQYF

V: TRBV25-1
D: -
J: TRBJ2-7
size: -
DNA: TGTGCCAGCAGTGTGGCCTCATCCTACGAGCAGTACTTC
CDR3: CASSVASSYEQYF

V: TRBV6-5
D: TRBD2
J: TRBJ2-5
size: -
DNA: TGTGCCAGCAGTACGGGACTAGCGGGGCAAGAGACCCAGTACTTC
CDR3: CASSTGLAGQETQYF

V: TRBV5-1
D: TRBD2
J: TRBJ2-1
size: -
DNA: TGCGCCAGCAGCGGCGCAGGGCGGGGGACGGGGAATGAGCAGTTCTTC
CDR3: CASSGAGRGTGNEQFF

V: TRBV7-9
D: TRBD1
J: TRBJ2-7
size: -
DNA: TGTGCCAGCAGTCCAAAGCTACAGGGGGCGTCCCTCGAGCAGTACTTC
CDR3: CASSPKLQGASLEQYF

V: TRBV4-2
D: TRBD1
J: TRBJ1-2
size: -
DNA: TGTGCCAGCAGCCATGAGGACAGGGGGCGTGGGGGCTACACCTTC
CDR3: CASSHEDRGRGGYTF

V: TRBV6-1
D: -
J: TRBJ2-7
size: once
DNA: TGTGCCAGCAGGAACCAGGGTAGCTCCTACGAGCAGTACTTC
CDR3: CASRNQGSSYEQYF

V: TRBV19
D: -
J: TRBJ2-3
size: -
DNA: TGTGCCAGTAGTATAAGGGGTTCTTTGGGGGATACGCAGTATTTT
CDR3: CASSIRGSLGDTQYF

V: TRBV2
D: -
J: TRBJ1-5
size: once
DNA: TGTGCCAGCAGTGAAGCGCTGGCGAATCAGCCCCAGCATTTT
CDR3: CASSEALANQPQHF

V: TRBV28
D: -
J: TRBJ1-4
size: -
DNA: TGTGCCAGCAGCCCCCCTGGGGGGTTGGCAACTAATGAAAAACTGTTTTTT
CDR3: CASSPPGGLATNEKLFF

V: TRBV29-1
D: -
J: TRBJ2-5
size: -
DNA: TGCAGCGTTGAAGAGGGGGCAGGAGGAGAGACCCAGTACTTC
CDR3: CSVEEGAGGETQYF

V: TRBV2
D: -
J: TRBJ2-5
size: -
DNA: TGTGCCAGCAGGCCAGACAGGGCGGGGAGAGAGACCCAGTACTTC
CDR3: CASRPDRAGRETQYF

V: TRBV28
D: -
J: TRBJ2-5
size: -
DNA: TGTGCCAGCAGGACGGGCGAGACCCAGTACTTC
CDR3: CASRTGETQYF

V: TRBV7-3
D: TRBD2
J: TRBJ2-3
size: -
DNA: TGTGCCAGCAGCGACGGACTAGCTCGTAGCACAGATACGCAGTATTTT
CDR3: CASSDGLARSTDTQYF

V: TRBV28
D: TRBD1
J: TRBJ1-2
size: -
DNA: TGTGCCAGCAGTTCATCAGGGGGCAATGGCTACACCTTC
CDR3: CASSSSGGNGYTF

V: TRBV6-6
D: TRBD2
J: TRBJ2-2
size: -
DNA: TGTGCCGTCAAGCGGGATACGAACACCGGGGAGCTGTTTTTT
CDR3: CAVKRDTNTGELFF

V: TRBV7-2
D: TRBD2
J: TRBJ2-5
size: -
DNA: TGTGCCAGCAGCTTACTAGCGGGAGTGGGGGAGACCCAGTACTTC
CDR3: CASSLLAGVGETQYF

V: TRBV18
D: -
J: TRBJ2-7
size: once
DNA: TGTGCCAGCTCACTAAAACAGGGTGAGGGCGAGCAGTACTTC
CDR3: CASSLKQGEGEQYF